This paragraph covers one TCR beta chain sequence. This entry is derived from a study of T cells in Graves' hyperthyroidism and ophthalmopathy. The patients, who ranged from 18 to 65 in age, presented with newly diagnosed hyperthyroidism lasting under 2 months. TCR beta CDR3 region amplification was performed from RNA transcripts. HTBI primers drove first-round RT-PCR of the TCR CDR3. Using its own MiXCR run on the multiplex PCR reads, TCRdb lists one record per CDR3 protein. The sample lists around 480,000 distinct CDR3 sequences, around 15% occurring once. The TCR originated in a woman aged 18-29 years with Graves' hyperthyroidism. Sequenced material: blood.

This CDR3 is CSALRTSSRGTDTQYF. DNA for the CDR3: TGCAGTGCCCTAAGAACTAGTAGCCGGGGCACAGATACGCAGTATTTT. The gene calls are TRBV20-1 and TRBJ2-3; D is perhaps TRBD2 (5 bases). There are 16 residues in the CDR3. Trimming shortened V by 6 bases and J by 1 base, and 20 bases separated the two germline ends. Germline V gene data show CDR1 as DFQATT and CDR2 as SNEGSKA (reference sequence).